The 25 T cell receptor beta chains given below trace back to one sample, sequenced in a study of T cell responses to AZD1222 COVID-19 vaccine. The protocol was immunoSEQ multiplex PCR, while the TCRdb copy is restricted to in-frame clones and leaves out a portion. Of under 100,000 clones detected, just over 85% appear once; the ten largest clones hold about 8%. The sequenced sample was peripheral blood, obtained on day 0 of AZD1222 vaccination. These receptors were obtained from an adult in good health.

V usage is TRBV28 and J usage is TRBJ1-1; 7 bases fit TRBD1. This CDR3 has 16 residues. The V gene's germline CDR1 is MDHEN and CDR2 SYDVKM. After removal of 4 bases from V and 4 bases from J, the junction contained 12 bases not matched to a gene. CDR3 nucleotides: TGTGCCAGCAGTTCCTACGACAGGGTCTCGATCACTGAAGCTTTCTTT. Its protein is CASSSYDRVSITEAFF.

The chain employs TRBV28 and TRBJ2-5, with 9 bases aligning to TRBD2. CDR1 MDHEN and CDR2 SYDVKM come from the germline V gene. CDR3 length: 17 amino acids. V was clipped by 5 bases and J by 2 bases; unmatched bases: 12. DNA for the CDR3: TGTGCCAGCAGTATCTCTGGGGGCGGGAGGGAACAAGAGACCCAGTACTTC. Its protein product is CASSISGGGREQETQYF.

DNA of the CDR3: TGTGCCAGCAGCGTAGCTTTGGGGACAAACACCATATATTTT. Translated: CASSVALGTNTIYF. V usage is TRBV9 and J usage is TRBJ1-3; possible D gene TRBD1, 5 bases. This CDR3 is 14 amino acids long. Germline V lookup: CDR1 SGDLS, CDR2 YYNGEE. The V end was cut by 0 bases, the J end by 6 bases, with 10 bases between.

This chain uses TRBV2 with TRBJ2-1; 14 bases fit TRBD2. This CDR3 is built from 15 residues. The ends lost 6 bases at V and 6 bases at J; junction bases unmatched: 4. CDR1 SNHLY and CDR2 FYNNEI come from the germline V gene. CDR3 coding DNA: TGTGCCAGCAGGGGGACTAGCGGGAGTGGCAATGAGCAGTTCTTC. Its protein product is CASRGTSGSGNEQFF.

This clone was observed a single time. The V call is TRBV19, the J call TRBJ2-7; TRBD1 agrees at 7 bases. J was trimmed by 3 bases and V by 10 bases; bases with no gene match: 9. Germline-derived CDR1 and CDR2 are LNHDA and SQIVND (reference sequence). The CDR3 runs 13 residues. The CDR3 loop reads CATSGDRHYEQYF. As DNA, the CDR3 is TGTGCCACAAGTGGGGACAGACACTACGAGCAGTACTTC.

Here the CDR3 reads CASSESLGWEQYF. CDR3 in DNA: TGTGCCAGCAGTGAATCGCTGGGTTGGGAGCAGTACTTC. This chain uses TRBV6-1 with TRBJ2-7; no clear D gene. Per germline, CDR1 MNHNS and CDR2 SASEGT. V was clipped by 2 bases and J by 7 bases, with 12 bases between them. The CDR3 loop spans 13 amino acids.

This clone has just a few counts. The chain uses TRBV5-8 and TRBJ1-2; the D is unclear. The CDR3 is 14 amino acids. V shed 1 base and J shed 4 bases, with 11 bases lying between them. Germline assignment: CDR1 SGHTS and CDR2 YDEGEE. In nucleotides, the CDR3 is TGTGCCAGCAGCTTGCTAAGGGCTTTCTATGGCTACACCTTC. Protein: CASSLLRAFYGYTF.

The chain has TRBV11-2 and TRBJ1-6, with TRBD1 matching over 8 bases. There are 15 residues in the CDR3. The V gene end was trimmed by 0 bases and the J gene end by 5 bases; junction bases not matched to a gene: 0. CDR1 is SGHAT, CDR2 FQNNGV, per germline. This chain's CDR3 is CASSLETGDNSPLHF. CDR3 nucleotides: TGTGCCAGCAGCTTAGAGACAGGGGATAATTCACCCCTCCACTTT.

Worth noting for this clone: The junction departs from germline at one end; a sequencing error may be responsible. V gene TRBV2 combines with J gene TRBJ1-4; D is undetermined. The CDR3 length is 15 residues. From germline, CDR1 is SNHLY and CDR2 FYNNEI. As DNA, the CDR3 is TGTGCCAGCAGGTCGGACGGGCGGGCTAATGAAAAGCTGTTTTTT. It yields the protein CASRSDGRANEKLFF. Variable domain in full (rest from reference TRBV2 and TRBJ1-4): EPEVTQTPSHQVTQMGQEVILRCVPISNHLYFYWYRQILGQKVEFLVSFYNNEISEKSEIFDDQFSVERPDGSNFTLKIRSTKLEDSAMYFCASRSDGRANEKLFFGSGTQLSVL.

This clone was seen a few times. CDR3 sequence reads: CASSGAPNNEQFF. The CDR3 nucleotides are TGTGCCAGTTCAGGAGCCCCAAACAATGAGCAGTTCTTC. This chain connects TRBV6-5 to TRBJ2-1; D gene unclear. Trimming cost V 9 bases and J 5 bases, with 14 bases left between them. Germline CDR1 MNHEY, CDR2 SVGAGI. The CDR3 covers 13 residues.

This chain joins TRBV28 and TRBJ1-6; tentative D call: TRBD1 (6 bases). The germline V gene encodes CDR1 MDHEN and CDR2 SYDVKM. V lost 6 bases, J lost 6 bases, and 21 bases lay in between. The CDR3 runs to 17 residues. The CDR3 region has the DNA TGTGCCAGCAGGACCCCACAGGGCTTCGGCGGTAATTCACCCCTCCACTTT. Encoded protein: CASRTPQGFGGNSPLHF. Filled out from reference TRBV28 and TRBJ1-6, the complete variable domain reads DVKVTQSSRYLVKRTGEKVFLECVQDMDHENMFWYRQDPGLGLRLIYFSYDVKMKEKGDIPEGYSVSREKKERFSLILESASTNQTSMYLCASRTPQGFGGNSPLHFGNGTRLTVT.

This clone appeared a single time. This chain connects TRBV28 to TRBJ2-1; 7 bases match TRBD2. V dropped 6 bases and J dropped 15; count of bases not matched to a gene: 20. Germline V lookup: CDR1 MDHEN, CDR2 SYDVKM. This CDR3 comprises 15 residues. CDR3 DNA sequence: TGTGCCAGCAGCCCTTTTCCCGGCGGGAGCGGCCCGGCGTTCTTC. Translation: CASSPFPGGSGPAFF.

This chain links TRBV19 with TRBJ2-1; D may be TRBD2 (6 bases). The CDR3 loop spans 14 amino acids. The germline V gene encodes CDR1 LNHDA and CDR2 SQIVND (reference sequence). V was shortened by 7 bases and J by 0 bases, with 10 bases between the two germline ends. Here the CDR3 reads CASIPAGSYNEQFF. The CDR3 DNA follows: TGTGCCAGTATTCCAGCGGGCTCCTACAATGAGCAGTTCTTC.

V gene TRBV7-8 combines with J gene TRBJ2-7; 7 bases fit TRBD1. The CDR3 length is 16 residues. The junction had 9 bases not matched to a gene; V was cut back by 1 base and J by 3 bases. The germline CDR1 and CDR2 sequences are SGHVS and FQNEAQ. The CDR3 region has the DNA TGTGCCAGCAGCTTAGGAGGCCAGGGGGTCAACTACGAGCAGTACTTC. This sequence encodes CASSLGGQGVNYEQYF.

The CDR3 DNA reads TGCAGCGCAGAGGAAGCGGGGGGCTACGAGCAGTACTTC. As protein: CSAEEAGGYEQYF. The V and J genes are TRBV29-1 and TRBJ2-7, with 9 bases that match TRBD2. Trimming cost V 7 bases and J 3 bases; bases outside gene matches: 7. This CDR3 is 13 amino acids long. CDR1 is SQVTM and CDR2 is ANQGSEA in the germline V gene.

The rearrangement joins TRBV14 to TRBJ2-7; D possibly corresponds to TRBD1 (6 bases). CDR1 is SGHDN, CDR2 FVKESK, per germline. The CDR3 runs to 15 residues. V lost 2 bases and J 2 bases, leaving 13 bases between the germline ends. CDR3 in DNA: TGTGCCAGCAGCCAATTACGGGACACCCCCTACGAGCAGTACTTC. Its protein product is CASSQLRDTPYEQYF.

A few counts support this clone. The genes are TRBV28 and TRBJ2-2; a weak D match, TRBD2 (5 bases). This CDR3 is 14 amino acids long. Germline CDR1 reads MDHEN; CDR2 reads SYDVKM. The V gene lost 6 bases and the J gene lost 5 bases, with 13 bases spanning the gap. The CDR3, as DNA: TGTGCCAGCAGCCCCGGGCCGGGAACCGGGGAGCTGTTTTTT. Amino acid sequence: CASSPGPGTGELFF.

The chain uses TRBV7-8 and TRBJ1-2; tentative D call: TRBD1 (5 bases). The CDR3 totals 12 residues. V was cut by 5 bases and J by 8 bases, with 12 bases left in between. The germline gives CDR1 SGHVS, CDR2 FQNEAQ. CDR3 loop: CASSGDWGGYTF. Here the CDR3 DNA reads TGTGCCAGCAGCGGAGATTGGGGGGGCTACACCTTC. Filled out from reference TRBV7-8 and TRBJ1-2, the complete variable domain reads GAGVSQSPRYKVAKRGQDVALRCDPISGHVSLFWYQQALGQGPEFLTYFQNEAQLDKSGLPSDRFFAERPEGSVSTLKIQRTQQEDSAVYLCASSGDWGGYTFGSGTRLTVV.

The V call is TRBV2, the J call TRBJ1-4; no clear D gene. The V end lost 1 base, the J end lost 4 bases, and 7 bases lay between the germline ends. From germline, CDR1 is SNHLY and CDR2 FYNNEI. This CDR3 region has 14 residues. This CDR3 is CASSEDWGNEKLFF. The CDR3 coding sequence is TGTGCCAGCAGTGAAGACTGGGGTAATGAAAAACTGTTTTTT.

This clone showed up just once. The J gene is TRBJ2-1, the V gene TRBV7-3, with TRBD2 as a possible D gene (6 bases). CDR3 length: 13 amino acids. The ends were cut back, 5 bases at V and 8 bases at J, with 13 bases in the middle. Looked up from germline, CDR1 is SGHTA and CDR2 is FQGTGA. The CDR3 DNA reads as TGTGCCAGCAGCGCCCAGTGGGGGGATGAGCAGTTCTTC. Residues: CASSAQWGDEQFF.

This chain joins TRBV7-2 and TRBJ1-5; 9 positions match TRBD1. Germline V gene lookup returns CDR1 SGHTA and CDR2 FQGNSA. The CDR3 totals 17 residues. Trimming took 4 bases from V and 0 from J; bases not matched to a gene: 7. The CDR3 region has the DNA TGTGCCAGCAGCTCAGGACAGGGGAGATATAGCAATCAGCCCCAGCATTTT. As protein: CASSSGQGRYSNQPQHF.

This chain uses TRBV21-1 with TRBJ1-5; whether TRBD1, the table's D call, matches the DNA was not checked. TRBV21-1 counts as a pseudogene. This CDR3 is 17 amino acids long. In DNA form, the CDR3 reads TGTGCCAGCAGCAAAGGGCCCCCGACAGGGGGCAGGCAGCCCCAGCATTTT. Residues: CASSKGPPTGGRQPQHF.

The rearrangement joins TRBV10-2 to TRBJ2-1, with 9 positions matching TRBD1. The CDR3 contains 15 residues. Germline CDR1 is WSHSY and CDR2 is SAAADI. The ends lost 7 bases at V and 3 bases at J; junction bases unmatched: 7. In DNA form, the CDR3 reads TGCGCCAGCAAGGACACAGGGGGCCTCTACAATGAGCAGTTCTTC. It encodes CASKDTGGLYNEQFF.

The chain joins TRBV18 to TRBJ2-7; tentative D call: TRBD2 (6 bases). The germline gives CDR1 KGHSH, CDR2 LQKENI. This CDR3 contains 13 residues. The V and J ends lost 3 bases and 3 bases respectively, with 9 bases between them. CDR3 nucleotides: TGTGCCAGCTCACCCGGGACTTTCTACGAGCAGTACTTC. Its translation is CASSPGTFYEQYF. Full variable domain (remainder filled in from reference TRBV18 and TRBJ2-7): NAGVMQNPRHLVRRRGQEARLRCSPMKGHSHVYWYRQLPEEGLKFMVYLQKENIIDESGMPKERFSAEFPKEGPSILRIQQVVRGDSAAYFCASSPGTFYEQYFGPGTRLTVT.

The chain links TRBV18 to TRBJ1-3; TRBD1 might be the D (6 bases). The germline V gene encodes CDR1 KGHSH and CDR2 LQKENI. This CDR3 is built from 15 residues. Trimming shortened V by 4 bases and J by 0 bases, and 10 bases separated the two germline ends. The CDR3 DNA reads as TGTGCCAGCTCACTGGCGGACAGCTCTGGAAACACCATATATTTT. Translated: CASSLADSSGNTIYF.